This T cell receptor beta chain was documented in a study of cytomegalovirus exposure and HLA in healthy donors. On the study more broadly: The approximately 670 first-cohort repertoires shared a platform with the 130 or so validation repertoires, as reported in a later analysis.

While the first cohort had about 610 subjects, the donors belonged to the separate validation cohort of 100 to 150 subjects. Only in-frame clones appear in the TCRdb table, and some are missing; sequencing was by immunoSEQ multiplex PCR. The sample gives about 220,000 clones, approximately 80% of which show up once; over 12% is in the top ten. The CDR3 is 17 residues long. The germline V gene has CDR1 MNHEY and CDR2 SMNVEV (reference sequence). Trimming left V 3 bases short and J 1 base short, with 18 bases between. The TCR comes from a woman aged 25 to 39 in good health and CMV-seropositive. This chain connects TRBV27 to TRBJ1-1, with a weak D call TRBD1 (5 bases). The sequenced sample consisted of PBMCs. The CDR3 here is CASSFLQGSETNTEAFF. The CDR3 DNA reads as TGTGCCAGCAGTTTCCTCCAGGGTTCCGAGACGAACACTGAAGCTTTCTTT.